The next 21 T cell receptor beta chains were all read from a single sample in a study of neurological immune-mediated disorders. TCRdb re-called the 5' RACE reads with MiXCR, one entry per CDR3 protein. This table has approximately 23,000 distinct CDR3 sequences, about 10% appearing once. The sample comprised PBMCs. These receptors all come from a woman aged 55-69 years with HTLV-1-associated myelopathy (HAM/TSP).

This clonotype was found many times. The chain is built from TRBV5-1 and TRBJ1-2, with D perhaps matching TRBD1 (6 bases). V shed 1 base and J shed 5 bases, with 12 bases lying between them. The CDR3 totals 14 residues. Per germline, CDR1 SGHRS and CDR2 YFSETQ. The CDR3 spells CASSLPQGSYGYTF. CDR3 DNA: TGCGCCAGCAGCTTGCCCCAGGGGTCGTATGGCTACACCTTC.

In this sample, this clonotype turned up many times. This CDR3 reads CRGVGQYRNHNEQFF. The CDR3 coding sequence is TGCAGGGGGGTGGGGCAGTACAGAAATCACAATGAGCAGTTCTTC. The chain links TRBV20-1 to TRBJ2-1, with D perhaps assigned TRBD1 or TRBD2 (5 bases each). The CDR3 loop spans 15 amino acids. The germline V gene encodes CDR1 DFQATT and CDR2 SNEGSKA (reference sequence).

This clonotype has ten or more counts. The V call is TRBV11-2, the J call TRBJ2-1; D remains unclear. There are 11 residues in the CDR3. Between the trimmed V and J ends, which lost 5 bases and 9 bases, there was a span of 8 bases. CDR1 and CDR2 (germline): SGHAT, FQNNGV. The CDR3 here is CASSMLSEQFF. The CDR3 nucleotides read TGTGCCAGCAGCATGCTCTCTGAGCAGTTCTTC.

This clonotype has a count of ten or more. This chain uses TRBV20-1 with TRBJ1-2; tentative D call: TRBD1 (6 bases). In germline, CDR1 is DFQATT, CDR2 SNEGSKA (reference sequence). The CDR3 sequence is 15 residues long. V was clipped by 0 bases and J by 3 bases, with 14 bases between them. The CDR3 protein is CSARDRRGLYYGYTF. The CDR3 DNA sequence: TGCAGTGCTAGAGATCGCAGGGGCCTTTACTATGGCTACACCTTC.

The chain links TRBV18 to TRBJ2-1, with D maybe TRBD1 (5 bases). The V end was cut by 4 bases, the J end by 8 bases, with 12 bases between. Germline CDR1 and CDR2: KGHSH and LQKENI. This CDR3 has 13 residues. DNA of the CDR3: TGTGCCAGCTCACGAACAGGTTACTATGAGCAGTTCTTC. Translating gives CASSRTGYYEQFF.

This clonotype was found many times. The chain has TRBV29-1 and TRBJ1-2; D call uncertain. This CDR3 comprises 15 residues. Trimming left V 1 base short and J 6 bases short, with 18 bases between. The germline CDR1 and CDR2 sequences are SQVTM and ANQGSEA. The CDR3: CSVEVGRSEVNGYTF. CDR3 sequence (DNA): TGCAGCGTTGAAGTCGGGCGTTCGGAGGTTAATGGCTACACCTTC.

This clonotype was found many times. The chain combines TRBV6-6 with TRBJ2-5; TRBD2 agrees at 9 bases. Germline trimming cut 0 bases from V and 0 bases from J; bases unmatched to any gene: 8. In germline, CDR1 is MNHNY, CDR2 SVGAGI (reference sequence). This CDR3 has 18 residues. The CDR3 DNA reads as TGTGCCAGCAGTTACTCCCCTGGGGTAGCGGGGGACCAAGAGACCCAGTACTTC. This codes for CASSYSPGVAGDQETQYF.

In this sample, this clonotype turned up many times. This sequence joins TRBV20-1 and TRBJ1-2; 8 bases are a match to TRBD1. Germline CDR1 DFQATT, CDR2 SNEGSKA (reference sequence). V lost 5 bases, J lost 2 bases, and 7 bases stayed unmatched. CDR3 size: 14 residues. DNA of the CDR3: TGCAGTGCTCCGGACAGGGAAAAGAACTATGGCTACACCTTC. This gives the protein CSAPDREKNYGYTF.

In its sample, this clonotype was seen many times. The V gene is TRBV7-9, the J gene TRBJ1-4; D gene unclear. The CDR3 contains 14 residues. Germline V gene data show CDR1 as SEHNR and CDR2 as FQNEAQ (reference sequence). V lost 6 bases and J 2 bases, leaving 10 bases between the germline ends. Written as DNA, the CDR3 is TGTGCCAGCAGGCCCGGGCAGACTAATGAAAAACTGTTTTTT. Protein: CASRPGQTNEKLFF.

This clonotype has at least ten counts. V and J are TRBV20-1 and TRBJ1-6, with D possibly being TRBD1 (5 bases). The V and J ends lost 5 bases and 9 bases respectively, with 11 bases between them. The CDR3 loop spans 12 amino acids. Germline values: CDR1 DFQATT, CDR2 SNEGSKA (reference sequence). Written as DNA, the CDR3 is TGCAGTGCTCGGGACCCCATTTCACCCCTCCACTTT. Amino acids: CSARDPISPLHF.

This clonotype was seen ten or more times. The chain has TRBV20-1 and TRBJ1-6; D not resolved. The CDR3 has 13 amino acids. V was shortened by 3 bases and J by 3 bases, with 6 bases between the two germline ends. Germline V gives CDR1 DFQATT, CDR2 SNEGSKA (reference sequence). The CDR3 region is CSAREGYNSPLHF. CDR3 coding DNA: TGCAGTGCTAGGGAGGGCTATAATTCACCCCTCCACTTT.

This clonotype has a handful of counts. The chain carries TRBV20-1 and TRBJ1-1; 8 positions match TRBD1. The germline CDR1 and CDR2 sequences are DFQATT and SNEGSKA (reference sequence). With 8 bases clipped from V and 5 bases from J, the junction kept 7 bases outside the gene matches. This CDR3 is 12 amino acids long. CDR3 protein: CSPWTGRTEAFF. DNA for the CDR3: TGCAGTCCATGGACAGGGCGAACTGAAGCTTTCTTT.

This clonotype is medium-sized. The rearrangement uses TRBV7-6 and TRBJ2-1, with a weak D call TRBD1 (6 bases). The CDR3 extends over 19 amino acids. Trimming removed 4 bases at V and 0 bases at J, with 22 bases between. CDR1 is SGHVS and CDR2 is FNYEAQ in the germline V gene. CDR3 amino acids: CASSSPPGVQGSSYNEQFF. Here the CDR3 DNA reads TGTGCCAGCAGCTCCCCTCCCGGGGTGCAGGGGAGCTCCTACAATGAGCAGTTCTTC.

This clonotype was counted many times. The chain is built from TRBV12-3 or TRBV12-4 and TRBJ1-1, with a possible D match to TRBD1 (5 bases). The CDR3 has 14 residues. With 3 bases removed from V and 4 bases from J, the gap between germline ends came to 12 bases. The CDR3 loop is CASSLGRGITEAFF. The CDR3 DNA reads TGTGCCAGCAGTTTGGGACGGGGGATCACTGAAGCTTTCTTT.

Here the CDR3 DNA reads TGTGCCATCAGTACAACGTTATCGAACACTGAAGCTTTCTTT. Encoded protein: CAISTTLSNTEAFF. The V call is TRBV10-3, the J call TRBJ1-1; D remains unclear. V gave up 5 bases and J gave up 1 base, with 11 bases separating them. CDR3 length: 14 amino acids. Germline V gene sequence: CDR1 ENHRY, CDR2 SYGVKD.

The sample holds many counts of this clonotype. The chain carries TRBV20-1 and TRBJ2-5, with 9 bases fitting TRBD1. Germline V gene data show CDR1 as DFQATT and CDR2 as SNEGSKA (reference sequence). V shed 6 bases, J shed 1 base, and the junction held 6 bases outside the gene matches. The CDR3 consists of 14 residues. The CDR3 coding sequence is TGCAGTGCCTATACAGGGGGCTCCCAAGAGACCCAGTACTTC. This sequence encodes CSAYTGGSQETQYF.

This clonotype came up many times. The rearrangement uses TRBV5-1 and TRBJ1-5; unclear D gene. The V end was cut by 0 bases, the J end by 4 bases, with 5 bases between. Germline loops: CDR1 SGHRS, CDR2 YFSETQ. The CDR3 is 13 amino acids. Written as DNA, the CDR3 is TGCGCCAGCAGCTTGGGCCTTAATCAGCCCCAGCATTTT. Translating it yields CASSLGLNQPQHF.

This clonotype appeared many times. This rearrangement joins TRBV5-1 to TRBJ2-7, with 9 bases matching TRBD1. This CDR3 is built from 15 residues. J was trimmed by 6 bases and V by 0 bases; bases with no gene match: 7. The germline V gene encodes CDR1 SGHRS and CDR2 YFSETQ. The CDR3 DNA follows: TGCGCCAGCAGCTTGGGGGGGACAGGGAGCGGCGAGCAGTACTTC. It specifies CASSLGGTGSGEQYF.

This clonotype was detected many times. The V call is TRBV5-1, the J call TRBJ1-1, with 9 bases fitting TRBD1. Trimming took 0 bases from V and 1 from J; bases not matched to a gene: 7. Germline V gives CDR1 SGHRS, CDR2 YFSETQ. The CDR3 sequence is 17 residues long. CDR3: CASSLGTGTGWNTEAFF. In DNA, the CDR3 is TGCGCCAGCAGCTTGGGGACCGGGACAGGGTGGAACACTGAAGCTTTCTTT.

This clonotype is labeled as medium-sized. The CDR3 nucleotides are TGCAGTGCTCGACTAGCGGGGATTACAGATACGCAGTATTTT. Protein: CSARLAGITDTQYF. The J gene is TRBJ2-3, the V gene TRBV20-1; 11 positions agree with TRBD2. The junction had 4 bases not matched to a gene; V was cut back by 5 bases and J by 3 bases. Per germline, CDR1 DFQATT and CDR2 SNEGSKA (reference sequence). This CDR3 is built from 14 residues.

The V and J genes are TRBV12-3 or TRBV12-4 and TRBJ1-2, with 8 bases that match TRBD1. Unmatched junction bases numbered 9, after V lost 6 bases and J lost 3 bases. The CDR3 loop spans 15 amino acids. The CDR3 is CASRPLGQGYYGYTF. DNA for the CDR3: TGTGCCAGCAGACCTCTCGGACAGGGATACTATGGCTACACCTTC.